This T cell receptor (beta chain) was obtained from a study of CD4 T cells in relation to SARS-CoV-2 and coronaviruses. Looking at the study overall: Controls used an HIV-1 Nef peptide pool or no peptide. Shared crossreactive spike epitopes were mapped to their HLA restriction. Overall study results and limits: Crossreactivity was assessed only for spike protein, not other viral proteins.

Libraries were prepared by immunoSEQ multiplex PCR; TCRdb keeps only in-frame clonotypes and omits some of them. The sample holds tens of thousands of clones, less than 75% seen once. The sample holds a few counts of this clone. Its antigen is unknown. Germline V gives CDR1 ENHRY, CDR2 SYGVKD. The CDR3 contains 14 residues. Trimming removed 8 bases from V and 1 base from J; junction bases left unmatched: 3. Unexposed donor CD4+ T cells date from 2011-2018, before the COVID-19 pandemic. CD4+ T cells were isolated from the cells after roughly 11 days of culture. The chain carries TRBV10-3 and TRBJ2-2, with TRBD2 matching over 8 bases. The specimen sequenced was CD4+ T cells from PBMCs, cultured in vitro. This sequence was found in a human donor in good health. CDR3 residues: CAIHSGGNTGELFF. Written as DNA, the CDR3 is TGTGCCATCCACAGCGGGGGGAACACCGGGGAGCTGTTTTTT.